This TCR beta chain originates from a study of OX40 agonist ivuxolimab in advanced cancers. Study details: A male proportion of 82.7% was recorded, with mean age about 54 years and range roughly 23 to 85.

Sequencing was performed with immunoSEQ multiplex PCR; in TCRdb, only in-frame clones are kept and a portion is missing. The data show about 73,000 clones, with 88% seen just once and less than 0.8% held by the top ten. The CDR3 is 15 amino acids. The trim removed 1 base at V and 4 bases at J, leaving 6 bases unmatched. CDR1 is WNHNN and CDR2 is SYGVQD in the germline V gene (reference sequence). This specimen was CD4+ or CD8+ T cells sorted from blood, taken in a trial of the OX40 agonist ivuxolimab. This receptor was obtained from an adult with an advanced solid tumor such as melanoma, head and neck, liver or kidney cancer. The genes are TRBV10-1 and TRBJ1-2; TRBD1 aligns across 7 bases. The chain's CDR3 is CASSEWDRKGYGYTF. The CDR3 DNA reads TGCGCCAGCAGTGAGTGGGACAGAAAAGGCTATGGCTACACCTTC.